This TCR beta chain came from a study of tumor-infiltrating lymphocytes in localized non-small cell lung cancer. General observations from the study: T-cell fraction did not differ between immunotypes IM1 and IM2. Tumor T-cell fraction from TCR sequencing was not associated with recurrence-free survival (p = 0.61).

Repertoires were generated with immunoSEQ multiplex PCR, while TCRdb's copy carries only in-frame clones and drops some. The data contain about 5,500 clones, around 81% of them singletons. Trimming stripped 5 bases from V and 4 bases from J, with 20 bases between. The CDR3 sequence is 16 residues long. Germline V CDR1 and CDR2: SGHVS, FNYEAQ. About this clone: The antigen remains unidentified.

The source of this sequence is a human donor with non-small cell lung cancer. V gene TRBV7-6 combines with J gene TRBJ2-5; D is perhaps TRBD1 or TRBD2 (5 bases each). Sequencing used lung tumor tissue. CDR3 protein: CASSPWDGQRGETQYF. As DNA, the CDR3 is TGTGCCAGCAGCCCCTGGGACGGCCAGAGGGGAGAGACCCAGTACTTC. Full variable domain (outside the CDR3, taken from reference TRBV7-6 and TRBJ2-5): GAGVSQSPRYKVTKRGQDVALRCDPISGHVSLYWYRQALGQGPEFLTYFNYEAQQDKSGLPNDRFSAERPEGSISTLTIQRTEQRDSAMYRCASSPWDGQRGETQYFGPGTRLLVL.